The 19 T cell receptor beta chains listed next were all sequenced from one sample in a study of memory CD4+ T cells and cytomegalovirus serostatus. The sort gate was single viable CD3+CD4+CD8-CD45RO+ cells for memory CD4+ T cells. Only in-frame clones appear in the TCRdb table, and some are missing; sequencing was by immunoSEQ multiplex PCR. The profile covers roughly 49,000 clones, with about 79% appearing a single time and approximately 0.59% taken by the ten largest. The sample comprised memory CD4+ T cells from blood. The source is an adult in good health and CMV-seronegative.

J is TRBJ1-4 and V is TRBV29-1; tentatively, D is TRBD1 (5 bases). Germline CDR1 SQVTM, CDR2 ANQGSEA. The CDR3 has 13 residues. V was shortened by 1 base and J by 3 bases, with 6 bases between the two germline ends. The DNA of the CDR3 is TGCAGCGTTGAAGGAGGGGCTAATGAAAAACTGTTTTTT. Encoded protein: CSVEGGANEKLFF.

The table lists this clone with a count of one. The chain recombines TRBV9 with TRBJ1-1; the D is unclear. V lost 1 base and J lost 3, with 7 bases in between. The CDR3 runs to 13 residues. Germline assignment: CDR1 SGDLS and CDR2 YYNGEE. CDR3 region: CASSVYEDTEAFF. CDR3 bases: TGTGCCAGCAGCGTATATGAGGACACTGAAGCTTTCTTT.

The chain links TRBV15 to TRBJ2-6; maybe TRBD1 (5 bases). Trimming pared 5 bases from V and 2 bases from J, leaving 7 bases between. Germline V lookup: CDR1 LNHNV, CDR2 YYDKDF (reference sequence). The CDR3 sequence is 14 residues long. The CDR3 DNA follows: TGTGCCACCAGCGACAGAACTGGGGCCAACGTCCTGACTTTC. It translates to CATSDRTGANVLTF.

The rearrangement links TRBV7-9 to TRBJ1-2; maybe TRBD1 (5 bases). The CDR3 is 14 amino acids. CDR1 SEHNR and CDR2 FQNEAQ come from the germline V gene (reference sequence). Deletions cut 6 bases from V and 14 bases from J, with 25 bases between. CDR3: CASRRDTGTARKTF. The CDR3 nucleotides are TGTGCCAGCAGACGGGATACCGGGACTGCCAGAAAGACCTTC.

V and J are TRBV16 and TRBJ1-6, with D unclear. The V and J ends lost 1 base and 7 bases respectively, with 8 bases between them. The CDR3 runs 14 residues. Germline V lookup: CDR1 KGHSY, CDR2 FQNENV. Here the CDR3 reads CASSQLRPNSPLHF. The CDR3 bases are TGTGCCAGCAGCCAATTACGCCCGAATTCACCCCTCCACTTT.

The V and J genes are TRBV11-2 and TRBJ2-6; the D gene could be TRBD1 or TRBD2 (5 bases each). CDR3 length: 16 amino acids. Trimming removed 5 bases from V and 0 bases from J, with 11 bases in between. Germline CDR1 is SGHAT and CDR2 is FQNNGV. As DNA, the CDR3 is TGTGCCAGCAGCAGAGGGGCCAGCTCTGGGGCCAACGTCCTGACTTTC. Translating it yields CASSRGASSGANVLTF. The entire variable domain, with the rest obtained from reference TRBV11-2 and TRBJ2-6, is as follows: EAGVAQSPRYKIIEKRQSVAFWCNPISGHATLYWYQQILGQGPKLLIQFQNNGVVDDSQLPKDRFSAERLKGVDSTLKIQPAKLEDSAVYLCASSRGASSGANVLTFGAGSRLTVL.

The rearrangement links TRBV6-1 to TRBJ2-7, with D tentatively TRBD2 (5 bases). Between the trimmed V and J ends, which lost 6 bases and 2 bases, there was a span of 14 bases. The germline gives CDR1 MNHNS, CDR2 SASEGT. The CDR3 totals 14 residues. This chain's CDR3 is CASRSLALPYEQYF. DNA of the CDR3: TGTGCCAGCAGGAGCCTAGCCCTCCCCTACGAGCAGTACTTC.

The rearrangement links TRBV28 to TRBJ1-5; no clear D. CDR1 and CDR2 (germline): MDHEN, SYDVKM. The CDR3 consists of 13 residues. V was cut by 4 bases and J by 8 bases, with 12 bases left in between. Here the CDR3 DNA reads TGTGCCAGCAGTTATCCGGGTTCCAAGCCCCAGCATTTT. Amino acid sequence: CASSYPGSKPQHF.

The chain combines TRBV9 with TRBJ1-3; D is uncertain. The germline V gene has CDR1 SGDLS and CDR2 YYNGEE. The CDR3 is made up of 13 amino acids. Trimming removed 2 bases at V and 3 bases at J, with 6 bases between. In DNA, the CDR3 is TGTGCCAGCAGCGTGGCCCTTGGAAACACCATATATTTT. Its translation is CASSVALGNTIYF.

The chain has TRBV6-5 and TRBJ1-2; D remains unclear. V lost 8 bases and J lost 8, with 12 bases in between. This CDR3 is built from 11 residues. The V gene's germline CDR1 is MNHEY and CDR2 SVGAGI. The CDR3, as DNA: TGTGCCAGCGGGCGGGGAAACGGCTACACCTTC. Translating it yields CASGRGNGYTF.

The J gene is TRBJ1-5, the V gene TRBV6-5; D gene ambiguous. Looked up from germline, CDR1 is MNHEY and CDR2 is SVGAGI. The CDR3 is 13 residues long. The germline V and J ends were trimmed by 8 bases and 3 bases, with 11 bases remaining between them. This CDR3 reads CASADTPNQPQHF. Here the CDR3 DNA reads TGTGCCAGCGCCGATACCCCCAATCAGCCCCAGCATTTT.

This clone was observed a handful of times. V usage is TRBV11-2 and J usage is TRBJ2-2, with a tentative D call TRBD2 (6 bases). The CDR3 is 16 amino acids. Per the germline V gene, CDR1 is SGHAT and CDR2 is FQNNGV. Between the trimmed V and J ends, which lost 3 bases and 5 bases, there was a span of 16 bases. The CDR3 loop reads CASSFAGSGWTGELFF. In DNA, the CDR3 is TGTGCCAGCAGCTTCGCGGGGTCCGGGTGGACCGGGGAGCTGTTTTTT. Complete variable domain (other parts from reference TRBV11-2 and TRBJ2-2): EAGVAQSPRYKIIEKRQSVAFWCNPISGHATLYWYQQILGQGPKLLIQFQNNGVVDDSQLPKDRFSAERLKGVDSTLKIQPAKLEDSAVYLCASSFAGSGWTGELFFGEGSRLTVL.

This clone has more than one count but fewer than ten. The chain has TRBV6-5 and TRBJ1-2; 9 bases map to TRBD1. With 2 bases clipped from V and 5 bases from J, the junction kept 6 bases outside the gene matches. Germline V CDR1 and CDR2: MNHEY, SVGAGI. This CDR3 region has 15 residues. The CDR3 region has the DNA TGTGCCAGCAGTTACCCGGACAGGGGAGGTTATGGCTACACCTTC. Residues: CASSYPDRGGYGYTF.

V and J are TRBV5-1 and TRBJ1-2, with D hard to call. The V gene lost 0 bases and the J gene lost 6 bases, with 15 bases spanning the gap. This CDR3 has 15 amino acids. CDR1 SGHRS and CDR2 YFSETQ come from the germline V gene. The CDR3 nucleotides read TGCGCCAGCAGCTTGGAGCCGGGATTGAGGGATGGCTACACCTTC. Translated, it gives CASSLEPGLRDGYTF.

The CDR3 protein is CATRLSNSAYEQYF. DNA for the CDR3: TGTGCCACCCGACTAAGCAACAGCGCCTACGAGCAGTACTTC. The rearrangement joins TRBV7-8 to TRBJ2-7, with D possibly TRBD2 on 5 matching bases. Germline V CDR1 and CDR2: SGHVS, FQNEAQ. V was clipped by 10 bases and J by 2 bases, with 18 bases between them. The CDR3 is 14 residues long.

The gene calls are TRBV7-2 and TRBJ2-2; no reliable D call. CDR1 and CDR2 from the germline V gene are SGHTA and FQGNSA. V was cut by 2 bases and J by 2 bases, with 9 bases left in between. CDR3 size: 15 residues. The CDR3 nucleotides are TGTGCCAGCAGCTTAACACCCCGTAACACCGGGGAGCTGTTTTTT. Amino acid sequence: CASSLTPRNTGELFF.

The DNA of the CDR3 is TGTGCCAGCAGTGCCCTCAAAAGTGGGGCCAACGTCCTGACTTTC. This translates into CASSALKSGANVLTF. This chain uses TRBV2 with TRBJ2-6; D is unresolved. CDR1 and CDR2 from the germline V gene are SNHLY and FYNNEI. The V gene lost 4 bases and the J gene lost 3 bases, with 10 bases spanning the gap. The CDR3 extends over 15 amino acids.

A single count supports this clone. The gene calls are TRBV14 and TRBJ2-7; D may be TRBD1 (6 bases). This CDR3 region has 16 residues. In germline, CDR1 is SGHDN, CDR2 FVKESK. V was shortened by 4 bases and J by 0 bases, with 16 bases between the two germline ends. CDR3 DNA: TGTGCCAGCAGCCCCTTCCAGGGGTCTGGCTCCTACGAGCAGTACTTC. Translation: CASSPFQGSGSYEQYF.

In nucleotides, the CDR3 is TGTGCCAGCAGTTACACAGGGGAGGGCTATGGCTACACCTTC. The encoded protein is CASSYTGEGYGYTF. This chain joins TRBV6-5 and TRBJ1-2; 7 positions agree with TRBD1. The CDR3 consists of 14 residues. Germline V CDR1 and CDR2: MNHEY, SVGAGI. V was clipped by 2 bases and J by 4 bases; unmatched bases: 4.